This T cell receptor (beta chain) emerged from a study of PD-L1 blockade in urothelial cancer (dated by TCRdb to 2016 to 2017). About the study as a whole: Therapy was started around 2014 for all patients, and atezolizumab 1,200 mg was administered intravenously every 3 weeks. About 90% of the roughly 30 patients were identified as males with urothelial cancer of bladder origin, and a prior smoking history was reported by 18 of 29 patients. An ECOG performance status of 0 or 1 was recorded for the patients, and 0 to 3 prior chemotherapy regimens had been received by the patients. Blood samples were analyzed at 3 weeks after treatment start (second dose) and at 6 weeks after treatment start. A median of roughly 140,000 T cells and tens of thousands of unique TCRs was obtained from blood samples, and a median clonality of roughly 0.08 was observed. The study, an exploratory multi-omic analysis, examined somatic, immune and clinical correlates of response to PD-L1 blockade with atezolizumab in urothelial cancer. Pretreatment tumor samples, along with matched peripheral blood collected serially before and after atezolizumab treatment, underwent TCR sequencing. Durable clinical benefit meant progression-free survival longer than 6 months, and TCR features were also tested against progression-free and overall survival. In the same patients, whole exome sequencing and RNA sequencing of pretreatment tumors were performed in addition to TCR sequencing. Nine patients achieved durable clinical benefit and 20 did not. Just over 28 patients had pretreatment blood TCR-seq, about 24 had at least one posttreatment blood collection, and about 24 had tumor TCR-seq.

Overall study results and their limits: Because of the small sample size (n ≈ 28) and the many exploratory analyses performed, the results are intended to be regarded as hypothesis-generating. A pretreatment peripheral blood TCR clonality below the median was linked to improved progression-free and overall survival. Patients with durable benefit showed greater expansion of tumor-associated TCR clones in peripheral blood 3 weeks after starting treatment (n of about 20, p = 0.022).

Each PCR received spiked-in synthetic TCR analog templates so that absolute template abundance could be estimated from read counts. TCRbeta CDR3 regions were amplified from genomic DNA with bias-controlled V and J gene primers using the immunoSEQ assay. Sequencing of rearranged TCRbeta segments was performed at approximately 20X coverage. The authors' analysis ran thus. Sequencing errors were corrected by clustering, and CDR3s were annotated against IMGT so that V, D and J genes could be assigned. Downstream analyses used only productive TCRbeta rearrangements and left out out-of-frame or stop-codon sequences. To compute clonality, Shannon entropy was normalized by the log of the number of unique productive sequences and then subtracted from one. Fisher's exact test with Benjamini-Hochberg correction, using a cutoff of adjusted p below 0.01, was how clones that differed between time points or between blood and tumor were identified. Imported from immuneACCESS, the table was reduced by TCRdb to in-frame sequences with V and J called. These copies leave out some clones; in studies compared against another copy, an unresolved V gene accounts for under half, and the cause of the remainder is not known. That table gives V, J and clone size, and the DNA gave D and trimming. For this sample the table gives about 76,000 clones, of which about 91% were detected only once. Together, the top ten hold about 0.87% of the sample.

About this clone itself: Its binding antigen is unknown. No much larger clonotype is one base removed from it; base qualities were not supplied.

From its cysteine to its phenylalanine, the CDR3 spans 12 amino acids. CDR3 DNA is the only sequence kept; it has 36 bases, read in frame from the first base. The V and J ends are trimmed by 6 bases and 5 bases, leaving 8 bases between them. Sequences LNHDA (CDR1) and SQIVND (CDR2) are obtained from the germline V gene (reference sequence). The sample's time point, from its label and the paper: peripheral blood 6 weeks after treatment start. The cohort included about 27 patients with locally advanced or metastatic urothelial carcinoma who were treated at Memorial Sloan Kettering on a trial protocol. Peripheral blood mononuclear cells were collected pretreatment and during treatment, with between 1 and 8 total time points per patient. The Qiagen DNeasy Blood extraction kit was used to purify genomic DNA from total PBMCs and tumor samples. PBMCs were collected pretreatment and during treatment and were isolated and stored as previously described.

The starting material was PBMCs, obtained around atezolizumab (anti-PD-L1) treatment. The chain joins TRBV19 to TRBJ2-1; there is no confident call for the D gene. The receptor was derived from a woman older than 75 with urothelial cancer. CDR3 region: CASRALDNEQFF. DNA sequence: TGTGCCAGTAGGGCCTTGGACAATGAGCAGTTCTTC.